This T cell receptor (beta chain) came from a study of PD-1 blockade in classical Hodgkin lymphoma. TCRdb keeps only in-frame clones here, not all; method: immunoSEQ multiplex PCR. The data contain around 20,000 clones, 86% of them singletons. Relapse after autologous stem cell transplantation occurred in every patient, and brentuximab vedotin exposure varied. Trimming stripped 5 bases from V and 2 bases from J, with 6 bases between. Per germline, CDR1 SGHTA and CDR2 FQGNSA. The CDR3 loop spans 12 amino acids. This receptor was obtained from a human donor with classical Hodgkin lymphoma. The V call is TRBV7-2, the J call TRBJ1-2; D ambiguous. The input for sequencing was peripheral blood mononuclear cells (PBMCs), taken before the second cycle of nivolumab. The chain's CDR3 is CASSRLNYGYTF. CDR3 DNA sequence: TGTGCCAGCAGCCGACTCAACTATGGCTACACCTTC.